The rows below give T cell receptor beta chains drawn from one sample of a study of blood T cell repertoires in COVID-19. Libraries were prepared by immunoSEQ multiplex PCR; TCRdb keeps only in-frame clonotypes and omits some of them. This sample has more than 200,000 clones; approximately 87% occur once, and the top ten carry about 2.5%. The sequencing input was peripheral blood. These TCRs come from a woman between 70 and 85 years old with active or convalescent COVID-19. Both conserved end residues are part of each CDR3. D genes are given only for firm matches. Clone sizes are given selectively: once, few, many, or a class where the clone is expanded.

CDR3nt: TGTGCCAGCAGCCAAAGTAGCGGGGGCTACCAAGAGACCCAGTACTTC
CDR3aa: CASSQSSGGYQETQYF
v_gene: TRBV2
d_gene: TRBD2
abundance: NA
j_gene: TRBJ2-5

CDR3nt: TGTGCCAGCAGCTTAGCGGGGAACAGGGCCATCGGGGAGCTGTTTTTT
CDR3aa: CASSLAGNRAIGELFF
v_gene: TRBV7-9
d_gene: NA
abundance: once
j_gene: TRBJ2-2

CDR3nt: TGTGCCAGCAGCTTGGCAGTCGGCGGGTGGATGGTCGAGCAGTACTTC
CDR3aa: CASSLAVGGWMVEQYF
v_gene: TRBV5-4
d_gene: NA
abundance: NA
j_gene: TRBJ2-7

CDR3nt: TGCGCCAGCAGCCAAGGGGACTACCCCCCGGATGAGCAGTTCTTC
CDR3aa: CASSQGDYPPDEQFF
v_gene: TRBV4-1
d_gene: TRBD2
abundance: NA
j_gene: TRBJ2-1

CDR3nt: TGTGCCAGCTCACCACTTGCAGAAACAAATGAAAAACTGTTTTTT
CDR3aa: CASSPLAETNEKLFF
v_gene: TRBV18
d_gene: NA
abundance: NA
j_gene: TRBJ1-4

CDR3nt: TGCGCCAGCAGCCAAGACACTACAGGGGTACAGCCCCAGCATTTT
CDR3aa: CASSQDTTGVQPQHF
v_gene: TRBV4-3
d_gene: TRBD1
abundance: NA
j_gene: TRBJ1-5

CDR3nt: TGTGCCATCAGTGAGTTGAGGGACACTGAAGCTTTCTTT
CDR3aa: CAISELRDTEAFF
v_gene: TRBV10-3
d_gene: NA
abundance: NA
j_gene: TRBJ1-1

CDR3nt: TGTGCCAGCAGCGCAGGGGTACAAGAAAAACTGTTTTTT
CDR3aa: CASSAGVQEKLFF
v_gene: TRBV3-1/TRBV3-2
d_gene: NA
abundance: NA
j_gene: TRBJ1-4

CDR3nt: TGTGCCAGCAGTGTCCGGACTGACACAGATACGCAGTATTTT
CDR3aa: CASSVRTDTDTQYF
v_gene: TRBV2
d_gene: NA
abundance: NA
j_gene: TRBJ2-3

CDR3nt: TGCAGTGCTAGTACTAGTCTGGGCGAGCAGTACTTC
CDR3aa: CSASTSLGEQYF
v_gene: TRBV20-1
d_gene: NA
abundance: NA
j_gene: TRBJ2-7

CDR3nt: TGCAGCGCCGGGGGGGATGGCTACACCTTC
CDR3aa: CSAGGDGYTF
v_gene: TRBV29-1
d_gene: NA
abundance: NA
j_gene: TRBJ1-2

CDR3nt: TGTGCCAGTAGTAGCCAGGGTACTAGCGGCCCCCTGAACATTCAGTACTTC
CDR3aa: CASSSQGTSGPLNIQYF
v_gene: TRBV19
d_gene: TRBD2
abundance: few
j_gene: TRBJ2-4

CDR3nt: TGTGCCAGCAGTTACGGACAGGGCCATCACTACGAGCAGTACTTC
CDR3aa: CASSYGQGHHYEQYF
v_gene: TRBV27
d_gene: TRBD1
abundance: NA
j_gene: TRBJ2-7

CDR3nt: TGTGCTAGTGGTTTGGCCCGCCGAGCGGGGGGCCCAGATACGCAGTATTTT
CDR3aa: CASGLARRAGGPDTQYF
v_gene: TRBV12-5
d_gene: TRBD2
abundance: NA
j_gene: TRBJ2-3

CDR3nt: TGTGCCAGCAGCTTGGCGGGACAGGGCCCTGGCTACACCTTC
CDR3aa: CASSLAGQGPGYTF
v_gene: TRBV5-4
d_gene: TRBD1
abundance: NA
j_gene: TRBJ1-2

CDR3nt: TGTGCCAGCAGTCCCCGGGGAGGGGTAGAGACCCAGTACTTC
CDR3aa: CASSPRGGVETQYF
v_gene: TRBV27
d_gene: TRBD2
abundance: NA
j_gene: TRBJ2-5

CDR3nt: TGTGCCAGCAGTGAAGAACCGAGCTATAATTCACCCCTCCACTTT
CDR3aa: CASSEEPSYNSPLHF
v_gene: TRBV6-1
d_gene: NA
abundance: NA
j_gene: TRBJ1-6

CDR3nt: TGTGCCAGCAGCTTGACTAGCGGGAAGGAGACCCAGTACTTC
CDR3aa: CASSLTSGKETQYF
v_gene: TRBV11-3
d_gene: TRBD2
abundance: NA
j_gene: TRBJ2-5

CDR3nt: TGTGCCAGCAGCCAAGATTTGCAGGGTGGAGAGACCCAGTACTTC
CDR3aa: CASSQDLQGGETQYF
v_gene: TRBV4-2
d_gene: NA
abundance: NA
j_gene: TRBJ2-5

CDR3nt: TGTGCCAGCACCCTAAGGGGAGCGGGTACTACAGATACGCAGTATTTT
CDR3aa: CASTLRGAGTTDTQYF
v_gene: TRBV7-2
d_gene: NA
abundance: NA
j_gene: TRBJ2-3

CDR3nt: TGTGCCAGTAGTCCAAGCGGGGGGGATTCCTACGAGCAGTACTTC
CDR3aa: CASSPSGGDSYEQYF
v_gene: TRBV19
d_gene: TRBD2
abundance: NA
j_gene: TRBJ2-7

CDR3nt: TGTGCCAGCAGTTTTTGGGGACAGGGAGAGACCCAGTACTTC
CDR3aa: CASSFWGQGETQYF
v_gene: TRBV28
d_gene: TRBD1
abundance: NA
j_gene: TRBJ2-5

CDR3nt: TGTGCCAGCAGCCAAAGGGGCAGCCCGCTGACTGAAGCTTTCTTT
CDR3aa: CASSQRGSPLTEAFF
v_gene: TRBV3-1/TRBV3-2
d_gene: NA
abundance: NA
j_gene: TRBJ1-1

CDR3nt: TGTGCCAGCAGCTTAGGGACATTCTTGGGGAACTATGGCTACACCTTC
CDR3aa: CASSLGTFLGNYGYTF
v_gene: TRBV7-8
d_gene: NA
abundance: NA
j_gene: TRBJ1-2

CDR3nt: TGCAGCGCCGCTAGAGGGCTTACAACTAATGAAAAACTGTTTTTT
CDR3aa: CSAARGLTTNEKLFF
v_gene: TRBV29-1
d_gene: NA
abundance: NA
j_gene: TRBJ1-4

CDR3nt: TGTGCCAGCAGCCCTGACAGGGCCTTTGGCACTGAAGCTTTCTTT
CDR3aa: CASSPDRAFGTEAFF
v_gene: TRBV7-6
d_gene: TRBD1
abundance: NA
j_gene: TRBJ1-1

CDR3nt: TGTGCCAGCAGCCCACTTACGGGTGGGGAGGAGCAGTACTTC
CDR3aa: CASSPLTGGEEQYF
v_gene: TRBV6-5
d_gene: NA
abundance: NA
j_gene: TRBJ2-7

CDR3nt: TGTGCCAGCAGCTTAGGACAGGGCCCTTCACCCCTCCACTTT
CDR3aa: CASSLGQGPSPLHF
v_gene: TRBV7-2
d_gene: TRBD1
abundance: NA
j_gene: TRBJ1-6

CDR3nt: TGTGCCACCAGCAGAGACAGGGGCATAGACGAGACCCAGTACTTC
CDR3aa: CATSRDRGIDETQYF
v_gene: TRBV15
d_gene: NA
abundance: NA
j_gene: TRBJ2-5

CDR3nt: TGCGCCAGCAGCTTGGTTCTAGCGGGGCGCACAGATACGCAGTATTTT
CDR3aa: CASSLVLAGRTDTQYF
v_gene: TRBV5-1
d_gene: TRBD2
abundance: NA
j_gene: TRBJ2-3

CDR3nt: TGCGCCAGCAGCTTGGGGGCAGGGGAATCAACTGAAGCTTTCTTT
CDR3aa: CASSLGAGESTEAFF
v_gene: TRBV5-1
d_gene: NA
abundance: NA
j_gene: TRBJ1-1

CDR3nt: TGTGCCAGCAGTGAATCGAGGTCGGGGGGCGCGGGTAACGGCTACACCTTC
CDR3aa: CASSESRSGGAGNGYTF
v_gene: TRBV25-1
d_gene: NA
abundance: NA
j_gene: TRBJ1-2

CDR3nt: TGTGCCAGCAGTTACTCGGTAATAGGGACAGGGAAAGCTTTCTTT
CDR3aa: CASSYSVIGTGKAFF
v_gene: TRBV6-5
d_gene: TRBD1
abundance: NA
j_gene: TRBJ1-1

CDR3nt: TGCGCCAGCAGCCAGGAGTATAGCAATCAGCCCCAGCATTTT
CDR3aa: CASSQEYSNQPQHF
v_gene: TRBV4-3
d_gene: NA
abundance: NA
j_gene: TRBJ1-5

CDR3nt: TGCGCCAGCAGCGCCCGCCTCGTGGCCTCGGGGGTCAATGAGCAGTTCTTC
CDR3aa: CASSARLVASGVNEQFF
v_gene: TRBV4-1
d_gene: NA
abundance: NA
j_gene: TRBJ2-1

CDR3nt: TGCGCCAGCAGCCAAGATCCTGCCGTCGGAGCGACCCAGTACTTC
CDR3aa: CASSQDPAVGATQYF
v_gene: TRBV4-3
d_gene: NA
abundance: NA
j_gene: TRBJ2-5

CDR3nt: TGCGCCAGCAGTGAGTCGAAAGCGGGGAGCACAGATACGCAGTATTTT
CDR3aa: CASSESKAGSTDTQYF
v_gene: TRBV10-1
d_gene: TRBD2
abundance: NA
j_gene: TRBJ2-3

CDR3nt: TGTGCCACCAGTGATTTGCTGGTGCCCCTAGTTGGCTATGGCTACACCTTC
CDR3aa: CATSDLLVPLVGYGYTF
v_gene: TRBV24-1
d_gene: NA
abundance: NA
j_gene: TRBJ1-2

CDR3nt: TGTGCCAGCCGGAACAGGGGGTCGGAGACCCAGTACTTC
CDR3aa: CASRNRGSETQYF
v_gene: TRBV6-5
d_gene: TRBD1
abundance: few
j_gene: TRBJ2-5

CDR3nt: TGTGCCAGTAGTATTCGTCACCAAGAGACCCAGTACTTC
CDR3aa: CASSIRHQETQYF
v_gene: TRBV19
d_gene: NA
abundance: once
j_gene: TRBJ2-5

CDR3nt: TGTGCCAGCAGTGATTTGGGGGCTTGGCAGCCCCAGCATTTT
CDR3aa: CASSDLGAWQPQHF
v_gene: TRBV6-1
d_gene: NA
abundance: NA
j_gene: TRBJ1-5

CDR3nt: TGTGCCAGCTCACCTGCGACAGGACGTAACTTCGAGCAGTACTTC
CDR3aa: CASSPATGRNFEQYF
v_gene: TRBV18
d_gene: NA
abundance: NA
j_gene: TRBJ2-7

CDR3nt: TGTGCCAGTAGTATAGTGGCAGGGTCTGGGGCCAACGTCCTGACTTTC
CDR3aa: CASSIVAGSGANVLTF
v_gene: TRBV19
d_gene: NA
abundance: NA
j_gene: TRBJ2-6

CDR3nt: TGTGCCTGGAGTGCCCGGGGAGGGGCTCTCTCAGCTTTCTTT
CDR3aa: CAWSARGGALSAFF
v_gene: TRBV30
d_gene: NA
abundance: few
j_gene: TRBJ1-1

CDR3nt: TGCGCCAGCAGCCAAGAAACTAGCGGGGGCCTGACCGGGGAGCTGTTTTTT
CDR3aa: CASSQETSGGLTGELFF
v_gene: TRBV4-3
d_gene: TRBD2
abundance: NA
j_gene: TRBJ2-2

CDR3nt: TGTGCCAGCAGTGAACCGAGTATTAATGAGCAGTTCTTC
CDR3aa: CASSEPSINEQFF
v_gene: TRBV2
d_gene: NA
abundance: NA
j_gene: TRBJ2-1

CDR3nt: TGCGCCAGCAGCCAAGGGACTAGCGGGGGGACTTACAATGAGCAGTTCTTC
CDR3aa: CASSQGTSGGTYNEQFF
v_gene: TRBV4-1
d_gene: TRBD2
abundance: NA
j_gene: TRBJ2-1

CDR3nt: TGTGCCAGTAGTATAGACAGGACAGGGACGGCTTTCTTT
CDR3aa: CASSIDRTGTAFF
v_gene: TRBV19
d_gene: TRBD1
abundance: once
j_gene: TRBJ1-1

CDR3nt: TGTGCCAGCAGCTTAGGGGTGGCGGCTGAAGCTTTCTTT
CDR3aa: CASSLGVAAEAFF
v_gene: TRBV7-8
d_gene: NA
abundance: NA
j_gene: TRBJ1-1

CDR3nt: TGTGCCAGCAGTTACTCGAAACGACACTACGAGCAGTACTTC
CDR3aa: CASSYSKRHYEQYF
v_gene: TRBV6-5
d_gene: NA
abundance: NA
j_gene: TRBJ2-7

CDR3nt: TGTGCCAGCAGCTTGGGACTAGCCTCATACGAGCAGTACTTC
CDR3aa: CASSLGLASYEQYF
v_gene: TRBV5-6
d_gene: TRBD2
abundance: NA
j_gene: TRBJ2-7

CDR3nt: TGTGCCAGCAGCGAATGGAGTAGGGGGAGGGGTGAGACCCAGTACTTC
CDR3aa: CASSEWSRGRGETQYF
v_gene: TRBV5-5
d_gene: NA
abundance: NA
j_gene: TRBJ2-5

CDR3nt: TGTGCCAGCAGGGCGGGCGGGGGCTACGAGCAGTACTTC
CDR3aa: CASRAGGGYEQYF
v_gene: TRBV6-5
d_gene: TRBD2
abundance: NA
j_gene: TRBJ2-7

CDR3nt: TGCGCCAGCAGCTTGGGCTCGGCCGGGACAGGGGGAGGCTACACCTTC
CDR3aa: CASSLGSAGTGGGYTF
v_gene: TRBV5-1
d_gene: TRBD1
abundance: few
j_gene: TRBJ1-2

CDR3nt: TGTGCCAGCAGCCGACAGGGGGCGAACAACGAGCAGTACTTC
CDR3aa: CASSRQGANNEQYF
v_gene: TRBV3-1/TRBV3-2
d_gene: TRBD1
abundance: NA
j_gene: TRBJ2-7

CDR3nt: TGTGCCAGCAGTCTCCAGGGTACGTCCGAGCAGTACTTC
CDR3aa: CASSLQGTSEQYF
v_gene: TRBV12-3/TRBV12-4
d_gene: NA
abundance: few
j_gene: TRBJ2-7

CDR3nt: TGTGCCAGCGCTAACTTGAATACCTATAATTCACCCCTCCACTTT
CDR3aa: CASANLNTYNSPLHF
v_gene: TRBV27
d_gene: NA
abundance: NA
j_gene: TRBJ1-6

CDR3nt: TGTGCCTGGAGTTTGGCCGAACTACCCTACGAGCAGTACTTC
CDR3aa: CAWSLAELPYEQYF
v_gene: TRBV30
d_gene: NA
abundance: few
j_gene: TRBJ2-7